The 25 T cell receptor beta chains given below trace back to one sample, sequenced in a study of cytomegalovirus exposure and HLA in healthy donors. The PCR was carried out with 60 Vbeta primers and 13 Jbeta primers. Repertoires were generated with immunoSEQ multiplex PCR, while TCRdb's copy carries only in-frame clones and drops some. The sample has 170,000 or so clones; around 77% are singletons. The sample was PBMCs. The receptors derive from a man in his sixties in good health and CMV-seronegative.

V is TRBV7-9 and J is TRBJ2-5; the match to TRBD2 covers 10 bases. The CDR3 is 15 amino acids. V lost 8 bases to trimming and J lost 4 bases; unmatched junction nucleotides: 10. Germline assignment: CDR1 SEHNR and CDR2 FQNEAQ (reference sequence). The CDR3 nucleotides are TGTGCCAGCGGGGATGGGTCTAGCGGGGGAGAGACCCAGTACTTC. Translation gives CASGDGSSGGETQYF.

The chain recombines TRBV7-8 with TRBJ2-3; 12 positions agree with TRBD2. Germline-derived CDR1 and CDR2 are SGHVS and FQNEAQ. V was clipped by 5 bases and J by 6 bases; unmatched bases: 6. The CDR3 has 15 residues. CDR3 region: CASSQTSGSRDTQYF. The CDR3 region has the DNA TGTGCCAGCAGCCAGACTAGCGGGAGTCGTGATACGCAGTATTTT. Full variable domain (rest looked up from reference TRBV7-8 and TRBJ2-3): GAGVSQSPRYKVAKRGQDVALRCDPISGHVSLFWYQQALGQGPEFLTYFQNEAQLDKSGLPSDRFFAERPEGSVSTLKIQRTQQEDSAVYLCASSQTSGSRDTQYFGPGTRLTVL.

Points on this clone: Within the sample, other DNA sequences also encode this same CDR3. As DNA, the CDR3 is TGTGCCAGCAGTTTTAGGGGGAGCTCCTACGAGCAGTACTTC. It is translated as CASSFRGSSYEQYF. This chain uses TRBV28 with TRBJ2-7; tentative D call: TRBD1 (6 bases). With 3 bases removed from V and 0 bases from J, the gap between germline ends came to 9 bases. The CDR3 loop spans 14 amino acids. Germline V gene lookup returns CDR1 MDHEN and CDR2 SYDVKM.

The chain carries TRBV7-9 and TRBJ1-6, with D maybe TRBD1 (6 bases). This CDR3 has 19 amino acids. Germline V gene data show CDR1 as SEHNR and CDR2 as FQNEAQ (reference sequence). Trimming left V 4 bases short and J 0 bases short, with 19 bases between. The CDR3 spells CASSSLGGASSSYNSPLHF. Written as DNA, the CDR3 is TGTGCCAGCAGCTCCTTAGGGGGGGCTTCGAGCTCCTATAATTCACCCCTCCACTTT.

This chain links TRBV2 with TRBJ1-6; 7 positions match TRBD1. The CDR3 extends over 15 amino acids. J was trimmed by 7 bases and V by 4 bases; bases with no gene match: 7. CDR1 is SNHLY and CDR2 is FYNNEI in the germline V gene. The DNA for the CDR3 is TGTGCCAGCAGTGGGCCCGCAGGGGGGAATTCACCCCTCCACTTT. Translation: CASSGPAGGNSPLHF.

This clone was detected a few times. The rearrangement joins TRBV30 to TRBJ2-7; possible D gene TRBD2, 5 bases. Trimming removed 4 bases from V and 4 bases from J, with 20 bases in between. The CDR3 has 15 amino acids. Looked up from germline, CDR1 is GTSNPN and CDR2 is SVGIG (reference sequence). The CDR3 nucleotides are TGTGCCTGGACCCGCCTTGGACGGGGTGGTTACGAGCAGTACTTC. It translates to CAWTRLGRGGYEQYF.

The V and J genes are TRBV10-2 and TRBJ1-1; 7 nucleotides match TRBD1. The V segment lost 3 bases and the J segment 5 bases; nucleotides outside the gene matches: 9. CDR1 is WSHSY and CDR2 is SAAADI in the germline V gene. The CDR3 runs to 15 residues. CDR3 DNA: TGCGCCAGCAGTGACAGGGGGGATTTCGGGACTGAAGCTTTCTTT. Amino acids: CASSDRGDFGTEAFF.

The chain carries TRBV9 and TRBJ2-7, with D maybe TRBD2 (6 bases). Germline CDR1 is SGDLS and CDR2 is YYNGEE. The CDR3 loop spans 16 amino acids. Trimming removed 4 bases from V and 0 bases from J, with 17 bases in between. The DNA of the CDR3 is TGTGCCAGCAGCCCGTGGGGGGACGGAAGCTCCTACGAGCAGTACTTC. Protein product: CASSPWGDGSSYEQYF. Full variable domain (rest looked up from reference TRBV9 and TRBJ2-7): DSGVTQTPKHLITATGQRVTLRCSPRSGDLSVYWYQQSLDQGLQFLIQYYNGEERAKGNILERFSAQQFPDLHSELNLSSLELGDSALYFCASSPWGDGSSYEQYFGPGTRLTVT.

A few counts support this clone. This chain links TRBV7-8 with TRBJ2-7; 9 bases match TRBD2. With 3 bases clipped from V and 6 bases from J, the junction kept 9 bases outside the gene matches. The CDR3 is made up of 15 amino acids. Germline V gene sequence: CDR1 SGHVS, CDR2 FQNEAQ. CDR3 loop: CASSFGLARAGEQYF. CDR3 bases: TGTGCCAGCAGCTTCGGACTAGCGCGAGCCGGCGAGCAGTACTTC. Using reference TRBV7-8 and TRBJ2-7 for the parts outside the CDR3, the full variable domain is GAGVSQSPRYKVAKRGQDVALRCDPISGHVSLFWYQQALGQGPEFLTYFQNEAQLDKSGLPSDRFFAERPEGSVSTLKIQRTQQEDSAVYLCASSFGLARAGEQYFGPGTRLTVT.

This clone was seen a handful of times. The sample has other DNA sequences that encode this CDR3 too. The V gene is TRBV5-4, the J gene TRBJ1-2; 9 positions match TRBD1. The CDR3 has 16 residues. In germline, CDR1 is SGHNT, CDR2 YYREEE (reference sequence). Germline trimming cut 4 bases from V and 0 bases from J; bases unmatched to any gene: 7. CDR3 in amino acids: CASSPGQGTSNYGYTF. CDR3 DNA sequence: TGTGCCAGCAGCCCTGGACAGGGGACCTCTAACTATGGCTACACCTTC.

The V gene is TRBV6-4, the J gene TRBJ2-1; 9 bases are shared with TRBD2. Trimming cost V 3 bases and J 5 bases; bases outside gene matches: 5. Germline CDR1 reads MRHNA; CDR2 reads SNTAGT. The CDR3 consists of 15 residues. The CDR3 region is CASSEASGTHNEQFF. The CDR3 DNA is TGTGCCAGCAGTGAGGCTAGCGGGACTCACAATGAGCAGTTCTTC.

The V gene is TRBV7-2, the J gene TRBJ2-1; TRBD1 is a possible D gene (5 bases). The CDR3 spans 13 residues. Germline V gene data show CDR1 as SGHTA and CDR2 as FQGNSA. Deletions cut 1 base from V and 10 bases from J, with 11 bases between. The CDR3 spells CASSLGAGLEQFF. CDR3 bases: TGTGCCAGCAGCTTAGGGGCAGGGCTCGAGCAGTTCTTC.

V and J are TRBV2 and TRBJ1-1; D uncertain. Per the germline V gene, CDR1 is SNHLY and CDR2 is FYNNEI. The ends were cut back, 7 bases at V and 1 base at J, with 13 bases in the middle. The CDR3 spans 14 residues. The CDR3 nucleotides read TGTGCCAGCAAGGAGGGCAGCGCGAACACTGAAGCTTTCTTT. It codes for CASKEGSANTEAFF. The variable domain in full, with the rest retrieved from reference TRBV2 and TRBJ1-1, is EPEVTQTPSHQVTQMGQEVILRCVPISNHLYFYWYRQILGQKVEFLVSFYNNEISEKSEIFDDQFSVERPDGSNFTLKIRSTKLEDSAMYFCASKEGSANTEAFFGQGTRLTVV.

This clone was counted between two and nine times. In nucleotides, the CDR3 is TGTGCCAGCAGTTCACCAGGGGGCTGGACTAGCGGGAGGGTCTACGAGCAGTACTTC. Amino acid sequence: CASSSPGGWTSGRVYEQYF. The rearrangement joins TRBV28 to TRBJ2-7; 15 nucleotides line up with TRBD2. The J segment lost 3 bases and the V segment lost 4 bases, leaving 13 bases of the junction unmatched. The CDR3 spans 19 residues. Germline V lookup: CDR1 MDHEN, CDR2 SYDVKM.

V gene TRBV29-1 combines with J gene TRBJ1-1, with 9 bases matching TRBD1. In germline, CDR1 is SQVTM, CDR2 ANQGSEA. CDR3 size: 12 residues. Trimming removed 6 bases from V and 11 bases from J; junction bases left unmatched: 10. DNA of the CDR3: TGCAGCGTGTCGCGGGACAGGGAGGACGCTTTCTTT. Protein sequence: CSVSRDREDAFF.

The chain links TRBV29-1 to TRBJ2-1; TRBD2 matches 13 bases. Per the germline V gene, CDR1 is SQVTM and CDR2 is ANQGSEA. V shed 4 bases, J shed 3 bases, and the junction held 6 bases outside the gene matches. The CDR3 consists of 16 residues. Written as DNA, the CDR3 is TGCAGCGTTGCCGGGACTAGCGGGACTTACTACAATGAGCAGTTCTTC. This gives the protein CSVAGTSGTYYNEQFF.

This rearrangement joins TRBV27 to TRBJ2-7; 12 bases line up with TRBD2. The CDR3 has 16 amino acids. J gave up 5 bases and V 1 base, and 6 bases lay outside the gene matches. Germline V lookup: CDR1 MNHEY, CDR2 SMNVEV (reference sequence). CDR3 region: CASSLLTSGSLDEQYF. The CDR3 DNA sequence: TGTGCCAGCAGTTTATTGACTAGCGGGAGTCTAGACGAGCAGTACTTC.

This clone is a singleton in its sample. The rearrangement uses TRBV19 and TRBJ2-7, with TRBD1 matching 7 bases. Germline assignment: CDR1 LNHDA and CDR2 SQIVND (reference sequence). This CDR3 has 15 residues. With V trimmed by 6 bases and J by 0 bases, 8 bases remained unmatched. The CDR3 sequence is CASRTNRGNSYEQYF. The CDR3 coding sequence is TGTGCCAGTAGGACAAACAGGGGAAACTCCTACGAGCAGTACTTC.

This chain joins TRBV7-8 and TRBJ1-1, with D possibly being TRBD1 (5 bases). Looked up from germline, CDR1 is SGHVS and CDR2 is FQNEAQ. Deletions cut 2 bases from V and 4 bases from J, with 14 bases between. The CDR3 spans 15 residues. CDR3 coding DNA: TGTGCCAGCAGCTTATATGTCCGGGGGGGCACTGAAGCTTTCTTT. It translates to CASSLYVRGGTEAFF.

V usage is TRBV19 and J usage is TRBJ2-2; 10 nucleotides line up with TRBD1. After removal of 6 bases from V and 3 bases from J, the junction contained 4 bases not matched to a gene. Germline V lookup: CDR1 LNHDA, CDR2 SQIVND (reference sequence). CDR3 length: 15 residues. CDR3 region: CASRTGGWDTGELFF. CDR3 nucleotides: TGTGCCAGTAGGACAGGGGGCTGGGACACCGGGGAGCTGTTTTTT.

The chain couples TRBV5-3 to TRBJ2-7, with D tentatively TRBD2 (6 bases). TRBV5-3 is an ORF, and what it does is uncertain. The germline V and J ends were trimmed by 0 bases and 2 bases, with 15 bases remaining between them. CDR3 length: 16 amino acids. CDR3 in DNA: TGTGCCAGAAGCTTGGGGCGCGGGACGGGGACCTACGAGCAGTACTTC. It yields the protein CARSLGRGTGTYEQYF.

This clone is a singleton in its sample. The chain couples TRBV5-1 to TRBJ1-1; 9 nucleotides line up with TRBD1. J was trimmed by 7 bases and V by 4 bases; bases with no gene match: 11. From germline, CDR1 is SGHRS and CDR2 YFSETQ. The CDR3 is 15 residues long. For the CDR3, the DNA is TGCGCCAGCAGCCTAGGACAGGGGACACCTTATGAAGCTTTCTTT. Amino acids: CASSLGQGTPYEAFF.

This clone is a singleton in its sample. V usage is TRBV19 and J usage is TRBJ1-4; 10 positions match TRBD1. CDR1 is LNHDA, CDR2 SQIVND, per germline (reference sequence). J gave up 8 bases and V 5 bases, and 11 bases lay outside the gene matches. The CDR3 has 16 residues. The CDR3 protein is CASSADRTGGGEKLFF. The DNA of the CDR3 is TGTGCCAGTAGTGCCGATCGGACAGGGGGAGGCGAAAAACTGTTTTTT. The whole variable domain, filled in from reference TRBV19 and TRBJ1-4, reads DGGITQSPKYLFRKEGQNVTLSCEQNLNHDAMYWYRQDPGQGLRLIYYSQIVNDFQKGDIAEGYSVSREKKESFPLTVTSAQKNPTAFYLCASSADRTGGGEKLFFGSGTQLSVL.

The chain employs TRBV29-1 and TRBJ2-1, with 10 bases matching TRBD2. The CDR3 loop spans 14 amino acids. J lost 12 bases, V lost 4 bases, and 12 bases had no gene match. Per the germline V gene, CDR1 is SQVTM and CDR2 is ANQGSEA. The CDR3 loop reads CSVVSGGAKVGQFF. The CDR3, as DNA: TGCAGCGTTGTGAGCGGGGGGGCAAAGGTTGGGCAGTTCTTC.

The chain couples TRBV6-1 to TRBJ1-1; a weak D match, TRBD1 (6 bases). Germline CDR1 is MNHNS and CDR2 is SASEGT. V was shortened by 6 bases and J by 6 bases, with 14 bases between the two germline ends. This CDR3 spans 13 amino acids. The CDR3, as DNA: TGTGCCAGCAGCCTCGGAGGGGGGGCTGAAGCTTTCTTT. This codes for CASSLGGGAEAFF.